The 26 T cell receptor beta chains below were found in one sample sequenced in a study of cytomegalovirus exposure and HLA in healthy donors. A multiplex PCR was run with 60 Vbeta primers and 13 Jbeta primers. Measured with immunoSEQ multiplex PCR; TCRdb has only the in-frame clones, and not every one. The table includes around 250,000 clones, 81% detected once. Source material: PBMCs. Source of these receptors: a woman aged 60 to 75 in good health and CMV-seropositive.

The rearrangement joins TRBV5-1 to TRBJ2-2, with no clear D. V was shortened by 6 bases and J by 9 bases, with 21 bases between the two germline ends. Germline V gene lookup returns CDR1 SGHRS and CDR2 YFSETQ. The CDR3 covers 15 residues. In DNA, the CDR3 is TGCGCCAGCAACAGAGTCACGCGCGTCCGCCGGGAGCTGTTTTTT. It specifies CASNRVTRVRRELFF. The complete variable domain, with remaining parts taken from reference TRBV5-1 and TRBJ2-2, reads KAGVTQTPRYLIKTRGQQVTLSCSPISGHRSVSWYQQTPGQGLQFLFEYFSETQRNKGNFPGRFSGRQFSNSRSEMNVSTLELGDSALYLCASNRVTRVRRELFFGEGSRLTVL.

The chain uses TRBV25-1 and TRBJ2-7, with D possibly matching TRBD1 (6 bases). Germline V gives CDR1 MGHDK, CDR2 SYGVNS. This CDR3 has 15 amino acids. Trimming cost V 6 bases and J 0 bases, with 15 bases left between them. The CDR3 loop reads CASSQTGILSYEQYF. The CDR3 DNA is TGTGCCAGCAGCCAAACAGGGATCCTCTCCTACGAGCAGTACTTC.

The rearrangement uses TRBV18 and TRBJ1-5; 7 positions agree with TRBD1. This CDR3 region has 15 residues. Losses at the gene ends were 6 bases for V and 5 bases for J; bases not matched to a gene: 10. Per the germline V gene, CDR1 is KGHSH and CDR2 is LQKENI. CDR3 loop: CASSPTQGTYQPQHF. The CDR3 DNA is TGTGCCAGCTCTCCTACACAGGGGACTTATCAGCCCCAGCATTTT.

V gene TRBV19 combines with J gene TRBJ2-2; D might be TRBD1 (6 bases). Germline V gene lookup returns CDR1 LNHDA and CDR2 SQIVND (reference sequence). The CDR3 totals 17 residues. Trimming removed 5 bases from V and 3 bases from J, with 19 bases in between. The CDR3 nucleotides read TGTGCCAGTAGTTCGCCACCAGGGGTGGTAGACACCGGGGAGCTGTTTTTT. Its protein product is CASSSPPGVVDTGELFF.

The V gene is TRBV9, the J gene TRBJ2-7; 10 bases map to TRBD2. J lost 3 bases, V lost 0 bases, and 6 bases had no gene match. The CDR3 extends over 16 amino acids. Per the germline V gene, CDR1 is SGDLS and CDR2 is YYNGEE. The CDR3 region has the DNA TGTGCCAGCAGCGTAGGAAGCGGGAGGGGACACTACGAGCAGTACTTC. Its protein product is CASSVGSGRGHYEQYF.

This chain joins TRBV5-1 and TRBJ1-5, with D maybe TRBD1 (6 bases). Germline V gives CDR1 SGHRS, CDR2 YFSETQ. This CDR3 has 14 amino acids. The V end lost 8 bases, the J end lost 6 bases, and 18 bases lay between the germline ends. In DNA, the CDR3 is TGCGCCAGGTGGGACACCCACTGGAGTCAGCCCCAGCATTTT. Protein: CARWDTHWSQPQHF.

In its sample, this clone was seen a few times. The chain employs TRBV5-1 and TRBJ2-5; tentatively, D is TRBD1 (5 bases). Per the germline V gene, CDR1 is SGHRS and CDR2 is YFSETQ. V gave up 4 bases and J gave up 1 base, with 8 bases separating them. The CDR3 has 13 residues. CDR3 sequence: CASSRQSQETQYF. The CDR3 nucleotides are TGCGCCAGCAGCCGACAGAGCCAAGAGACCCAGTACTTC.

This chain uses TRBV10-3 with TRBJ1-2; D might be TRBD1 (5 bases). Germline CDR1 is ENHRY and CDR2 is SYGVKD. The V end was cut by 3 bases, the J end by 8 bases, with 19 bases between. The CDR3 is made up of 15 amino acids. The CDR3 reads CAISDGPTASRGYTF. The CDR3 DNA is TGTGCCATCAGTGACGGGCCGACAGCTTCAAGGGGCTACACCTTC.

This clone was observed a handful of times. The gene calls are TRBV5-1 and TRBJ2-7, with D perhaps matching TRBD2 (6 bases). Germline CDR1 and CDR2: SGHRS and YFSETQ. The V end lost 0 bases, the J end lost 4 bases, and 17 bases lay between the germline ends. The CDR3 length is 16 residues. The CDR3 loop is CASSLGLGLSGYEQYF. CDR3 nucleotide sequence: TGCGCCAGCAGCTTGGGACTAGGACTCTCGGGGTACGAGCAGTACTTC.

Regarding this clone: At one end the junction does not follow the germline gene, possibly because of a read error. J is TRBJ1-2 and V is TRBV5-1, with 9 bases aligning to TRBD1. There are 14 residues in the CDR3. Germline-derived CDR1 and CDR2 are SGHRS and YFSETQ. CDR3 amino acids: CASSSRDRDYGYTF. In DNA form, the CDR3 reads TGTGCCAGCAGCTCCCGGGACAGGGACTATGGCTACACCTTC.

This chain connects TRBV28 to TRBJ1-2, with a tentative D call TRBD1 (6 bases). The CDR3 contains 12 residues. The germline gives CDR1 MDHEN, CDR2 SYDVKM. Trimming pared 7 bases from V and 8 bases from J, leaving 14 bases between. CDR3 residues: CASTTGGLGYTF. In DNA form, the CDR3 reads TGTGCCAGCACCACCGGGGGGCTCGGCTACACCTTC.

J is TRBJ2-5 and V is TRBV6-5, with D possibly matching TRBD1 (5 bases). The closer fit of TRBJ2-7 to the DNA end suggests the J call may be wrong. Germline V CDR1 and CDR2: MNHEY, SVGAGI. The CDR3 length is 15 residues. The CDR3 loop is CASSYSILGRIEQYF. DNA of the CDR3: TGTGCCAGCAGTTACTCGATACTGGGGCGAATCGAGCAGTACTTC.

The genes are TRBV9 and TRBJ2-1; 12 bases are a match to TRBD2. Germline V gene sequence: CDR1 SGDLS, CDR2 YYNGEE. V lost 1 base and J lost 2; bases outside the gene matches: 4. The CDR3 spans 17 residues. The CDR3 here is CASSVSASGRAYNEQFF. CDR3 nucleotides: TGTGCCAGCAGCGTATCCGCTAGCGGGAGGGCCTACAATGAGCAGTTCTTC.

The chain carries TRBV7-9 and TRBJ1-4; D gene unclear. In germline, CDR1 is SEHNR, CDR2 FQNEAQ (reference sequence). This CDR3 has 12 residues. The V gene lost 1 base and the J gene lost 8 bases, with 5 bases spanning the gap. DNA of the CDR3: TGTGCCAGCAGCTTAGATGCGGAAAAACTGTTTTTT. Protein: CASSLDAEKLFF.

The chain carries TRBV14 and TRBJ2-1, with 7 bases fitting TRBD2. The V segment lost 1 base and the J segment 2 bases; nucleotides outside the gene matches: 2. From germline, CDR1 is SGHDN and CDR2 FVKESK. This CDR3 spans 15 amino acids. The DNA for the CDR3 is TGTGCCAGCAGCCAAGCAGCGGGACCCTACAATGAGCAGTTCTTC. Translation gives CASSQAAGPYNEQFF.

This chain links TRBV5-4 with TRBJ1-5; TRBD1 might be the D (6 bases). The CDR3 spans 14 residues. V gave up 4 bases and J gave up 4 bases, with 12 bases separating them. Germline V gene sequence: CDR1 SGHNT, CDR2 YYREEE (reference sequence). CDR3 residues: CASSRSGANQPQHF. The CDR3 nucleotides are TGTGCCAGCAGCAGATCAGGGGCAAATCAGCCCCAGCATTTT.

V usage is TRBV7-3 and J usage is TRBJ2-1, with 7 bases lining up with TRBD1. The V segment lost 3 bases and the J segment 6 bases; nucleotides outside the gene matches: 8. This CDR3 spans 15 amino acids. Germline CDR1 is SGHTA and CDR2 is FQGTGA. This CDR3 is CASSFGTAKTNEQFF. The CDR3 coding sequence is TGTGCCAGCAGCTTCGGGACAGCCAAAACCAATGAGCAGTTCTTC.

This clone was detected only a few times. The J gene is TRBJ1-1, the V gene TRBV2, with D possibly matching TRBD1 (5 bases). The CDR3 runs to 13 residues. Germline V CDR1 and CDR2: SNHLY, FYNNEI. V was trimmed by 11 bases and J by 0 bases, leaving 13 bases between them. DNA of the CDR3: TGTGCCCGCTACAGGAGCATGAACACTGAAGCTTTCTTT. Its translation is CARYRSMNTEAFF.

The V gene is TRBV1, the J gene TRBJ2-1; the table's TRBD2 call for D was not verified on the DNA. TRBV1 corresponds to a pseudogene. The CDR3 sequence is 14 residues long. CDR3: CTSEAVSSYNEQFF. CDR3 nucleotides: TGCACCAGCGAAGCGGTAAGCTCCTACAATGAGCAGTTCTTC.

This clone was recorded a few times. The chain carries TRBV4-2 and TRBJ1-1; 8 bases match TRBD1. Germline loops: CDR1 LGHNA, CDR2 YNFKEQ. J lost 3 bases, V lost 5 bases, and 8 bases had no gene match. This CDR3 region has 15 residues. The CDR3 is CASSGRQGLDTEAFF. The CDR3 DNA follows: TGTGCCAGCAGCGGTAGACAGGGGTTGGACACTGAAGCTTTCTTT.

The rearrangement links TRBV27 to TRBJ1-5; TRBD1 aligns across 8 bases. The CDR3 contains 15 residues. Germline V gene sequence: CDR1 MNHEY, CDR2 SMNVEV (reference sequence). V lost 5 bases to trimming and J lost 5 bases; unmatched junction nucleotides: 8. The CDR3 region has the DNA TGTGCCAGCAGTACACCGGACAGGGCTTATCAGCCCCAGCATTTT. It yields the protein CASSTPDRAYQPQHF.

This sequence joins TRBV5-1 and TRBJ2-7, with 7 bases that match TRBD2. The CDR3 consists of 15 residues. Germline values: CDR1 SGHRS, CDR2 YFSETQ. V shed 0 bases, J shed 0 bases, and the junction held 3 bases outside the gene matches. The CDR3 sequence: CASSLVAGHSYEQYF. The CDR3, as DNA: TGCGCCAGCAGCTTGGTAGCGGGCCACTCCTACGAGCAGTACTTC.

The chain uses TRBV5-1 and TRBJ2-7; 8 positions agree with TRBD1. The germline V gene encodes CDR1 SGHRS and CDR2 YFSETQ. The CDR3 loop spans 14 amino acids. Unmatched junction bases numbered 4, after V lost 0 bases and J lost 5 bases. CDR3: CASSLARGRDEQYF. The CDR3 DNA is TGCGCCAGCAGCTTGGCCAGGGGGCGCGACGAGCAGTACTTC. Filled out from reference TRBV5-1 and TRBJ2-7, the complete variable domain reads KAGVTQTPRYLIKTRGQQVTLSCSPISGHRSVSWYQQTPGQGLQFLFEYFSETQRNKGNFPGRFSGRQFSNSRSEMNVSTLELGDSALYLCASSLARGRDEQYFGPGTRLTVT.

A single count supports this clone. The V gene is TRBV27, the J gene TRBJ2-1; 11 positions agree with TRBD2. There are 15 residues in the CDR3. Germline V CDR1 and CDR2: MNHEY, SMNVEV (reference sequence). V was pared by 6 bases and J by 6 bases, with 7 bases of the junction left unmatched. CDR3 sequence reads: CASRITSGSFNEQFF. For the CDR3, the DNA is TGTGCCAGCAGAATAACTAGCGGGAGTTTCAATGAGCAGTTCTTC.

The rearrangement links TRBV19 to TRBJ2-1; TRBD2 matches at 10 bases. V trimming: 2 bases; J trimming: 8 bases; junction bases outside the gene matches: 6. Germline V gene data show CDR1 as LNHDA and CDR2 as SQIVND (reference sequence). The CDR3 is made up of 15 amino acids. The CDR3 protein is CASSIRSSGSYEQFF. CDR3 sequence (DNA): TGTGCCAGTAGTATAAGGTCTAGCGGGAGCTATGAGCAGTTCTTC.

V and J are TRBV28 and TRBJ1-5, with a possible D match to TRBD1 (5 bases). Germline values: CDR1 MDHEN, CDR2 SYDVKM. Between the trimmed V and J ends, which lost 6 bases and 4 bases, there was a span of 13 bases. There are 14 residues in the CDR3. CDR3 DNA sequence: TGTGCCAGCAGCGGGCCTGGGGGGAATCAGCCCCAGCATTTT. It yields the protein CASSGPGGNQPQHF. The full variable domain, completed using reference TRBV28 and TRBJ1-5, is DVKVTQSSRYLVKRTGEKVFLECVQDMDHENMFWYRQDPGLGLRLIYFSYDVKMKEKGDIPEGYSVSREKKERFSLILESASTNQTSMYLCASSGPGGNQPQHFGDGTRLSIL.